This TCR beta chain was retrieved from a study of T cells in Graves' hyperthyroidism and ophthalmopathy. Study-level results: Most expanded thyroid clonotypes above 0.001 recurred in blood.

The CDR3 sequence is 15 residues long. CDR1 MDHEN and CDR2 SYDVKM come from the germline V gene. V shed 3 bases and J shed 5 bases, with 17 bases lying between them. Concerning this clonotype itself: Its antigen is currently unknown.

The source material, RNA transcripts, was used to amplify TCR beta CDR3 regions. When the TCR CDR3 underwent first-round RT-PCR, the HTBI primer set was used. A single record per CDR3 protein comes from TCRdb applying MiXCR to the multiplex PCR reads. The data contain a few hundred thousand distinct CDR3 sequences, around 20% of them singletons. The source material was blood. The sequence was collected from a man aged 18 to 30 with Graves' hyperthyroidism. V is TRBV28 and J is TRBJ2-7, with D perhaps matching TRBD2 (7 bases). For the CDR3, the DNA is TGTGCCAGCAGTTTGCGGGGGACATCCCGCCACGAGCAGTACTTC. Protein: CASSLRGTSRHEQYF.